This T cell receptor (beta chain) came from a study of post-analysis software for immune sequencing data. Across the study: Several disease courses (relapsing-remitting, secondary progressive and progressive-relapsing) of multiple sclerosis were included.

Overall study results and limits: With F measure, samples from one preparation batch clustered together strongly. The five TRBV segments detected at higher frequency in patients than in controls included TRBV5-6, TRBV5-1 and TRBV20-1.

The germline V gene has CDR1 SGHAT and CDR2 FQNNGV. CDR3 length: 15 amino acids. The ends were cut back, 5 bases at V and 4 bases at J, with 17 bases in the middle. Prepared libraries of TCR beta cDNA carried unique molecular identifiers. TCRdb itself ran the PCR reads through MiXCR, one entry per CDR3 protein. Of more than 350,000 distinct CDR3 sequences in the sample, 35% to 45% were seen once. This clonotype occurred a few times. Its antigen is as yet unknown. The clonotype comes from a girl between 2 and 10 years old with multiple sclerosis. The rearrangement joins TRBV11-2 to TRBJ1-1; D is uncertain. Sequencing used blood. CDR3 DNA sequence: TGTGCCAGCAGCCTTTCACTGAGTCTGGGCACTGAAGCTTTCTTT. It specifies CASSLSLSLGTEAFF.